This TCR beta chain emerged from a study of OX40 agonist ivuxolimab in advanced cancers. Study results and caveats: There was clonal expansion of CD4+ and CD8+ blood T cells by week 6 at 0.1 to 3.0 mg/kg.

In the case of this clone: Its matching antigen is unknown.

Trimming shortened V by 4 bases and J by 0 bases, and 10 bases separated the two germline ends. This CDR3 has 15 residues. Per the germline V gene, CDR1 is SEHNR and CDR2 is FQNEAQ (reference sequence). Clones were sequenced by immunoSEQ multiplex PCR, and TCRdb holds only the in-frame ones, with some missing. Among about 8,000 clones listed, approximately 71% were seen once. The rearrangement joins TRBV7-9 to TRBJ2-1, with TRBD2 as a possible D gene (5 bases). This TCR derives from an adult with an advanced solid tumor such as melanoma, head and neck, liver or kidney cancer. The sequenced sample was CD4+ or CD8+ T cells sorted from blood, obtained in a trial of the OX40 agonist ivuxolimab. CDR3 in DNA: TGTGCCAGCAGCTCGGACTCGAGCTCCTACAATGAGCAGTTCTTC. It encodes CASSSDSSSYNEQFF.